Below are 24 T cell receptor beta chains sequenced from a single sample in a study of sequential checkpoint blockade in melanoma. Repertoires were generated with immunoSEQ multiplex PCR, while TCRdb's copy carries only in-frame clones and drops some. The data hold some 40,000 clones, with around nine tenths observed a single time. Treatment in this sample: randomized to nivolumab then ipilimumab (arm A) or the reverse (arm B). Here the sequenced sample was CD8+ T cells sorted from blood (inferred from file names), taken from a patient given nivolumab and ipilimumab in sequence. Receptors were obtained from a human donor with melanoma.

This clone was seen only a few times. This sequence joins TRBV10-3 and TRBJ2-2; D perhaps matches TRBD1 (6 bases). The CDR3 loop spans 15 amino acids. Per germline, CDR1 ENHRY and CDR2 SYGVKD. Between the trimmed V and J ends, which lost 1 base and 4 bases, there was a span of 10 bases. DNA for the CDR3: TGTGCCATCAGTGAGTTCGGGACAAGCACCGGGGAGCTGTTTTTT. Its translation: CAISEFGTSTGELFF.

Only one count was recorded for this clone. The rearrangement joins TRBV4-1 to TRBJ1-1, with a tentative D call TRBD1 (6 bases). Trimming pared 0 bases from V and 6 bases from J, leaving 14 bases between. Germline-derived CDR1 and CDR2 are MGHRA and YSYEKL. This CDR3 is 15 amino acids long. CDR3 region: CASSQDKQGKAEAFF. The CDR3 DNA reads TGCGCCAGCAGCCAAGATAAACAGGGAAAGGCTGAAGCTTTCTTT.

This clone was counted once. V is TRBV7-3 and J is TRBJ2-1; tentatively, D is TRBD1 (6 bases). The CDR3 consists of 16 residues. Germline CDR1 and CDR2: SGHTA and FQGTGA. Trimming left V 4 bases short and J 6 bases short, with 19 bases between. The CDR3 loop reads CASSYAGTPVGNEQFF. In DNA, the CDR3 is TGTGCCAGCAGCTACGCCGGGACACCCGTAGGCAATGAGCAGTTCTTC.

Only one count was recorded for this clone. The chain uses TRBV13 and TRBJ2-5; unclear D gene. The germline V gene encodes CDR1 PRHDT and CDR2 FYEKMQ (reference sequence). Trimming pared 0 bases from V and 4 bases from J, leaving 6 bases between. CDR3 size: 13 residues. CDR3: CASSLGGRETQYF. The CDR3 coding sequence is TGTGCCAGCAGCTTAGGTGGGCGAGAGACCCAGTACTTC.

This chain links TRBV29-1 with TRBJ2-7; 11 bases match TRBD2. V was clipped by 6 bases and J by 2 bases; unmatched bases: 9. CDR1 is SQVTM and CDR2 is ANQGSEA in the germline V gene. The CDR3 contains 15 residues. CDR3 DNA sequence: TGCAGCGTAGTGGAACTAGCGGGAGTGACCTACGAGCAGTACTTC. It codes for CSVVELAGVTYEQYF.

The chain recombines TRBV7-9 with TRBJ2-7; 9 bases fit TRBD1. After removal of 5 bases from V and 4 bases from J, the junction contained 12 bases not matched to a gene. This CDR3 region has 16 residues. CDR1 is SEHNR, CDR2 FQNEAQ, per germline (reference sequence). The CDR3 protein is CASSAHTGGGRYEQYF. CDR3 bases: TGTGCCAGCAGCGCACACACAGGGGGCGGAAGGTACGAGCAGTACTTC.

In this sample, this clone turned up once. The gene calls are TRBV5-1 and TRBJ1-1; 8 bases align to TRBD1. The CDR3 sequence is 13 residues long. Looked up from germline, CDR1 is SGHRS and CDR2 is YFSETQ. With 3 bases clipped from V and 3 bases from J, the junction kept 1 base outside the gene matches. DNA of the CDR3: TGCGCCAGCAGCTGGACAGGGTACACTGAAGCTTTCTTT. As protein: CASSWTGYTEAFF.

The chain has TRBV11-1 and TRBJ2-7; possible D gene TRBD1, 5 bases. This CDR3 has 13 amino acids. The ends were cut back, 1 base at V and 3 bases at J, with 7 bases in the middle. CDR1 and CDR2 from the germline V gene are SGHAT and FQDESV (reference sequence). CDR3 in amino acids: CASSLGGGYEQYV. The CDR3 nucleotides are TGTGCCAGCAGCTTAGGGGGCGGCTACGAGCAGTACGTC.

This clone was counted once. The CDR3 protein is CASKRQGAYEQYF. The DNA for the CDR3 is TGTGCCAGCAAACGACAGGGGGCCTACGAGCAGTACTTC. The chain links TRBV27 to TRBJ2-7, with 9 nucleotides matching TRBD1. CDR3 size: 13 residues. Germline V gene data show CDR1 as MNHEY and CDR2 as SMNVEV (reference sequence). V shed 7 bases, J shed 2 bases, and the junction held 3 bases outside the gene matches.

V usage is TRBV27 and J usage is TRBJ2-1, with D tentatively TRBD2 (6 bases). Germline CDR1 and CDR2: MNHEY and SMNVEV (reference sequence). This CDR3 is built from 13 residues. Trimming removed 3 bases from V and 10 bases from J, with 13 bases in between. This chain's CDR3 is CASSFFSRGEQFF. The CDR3 nucleotides read TGTGCCAGCAGTTTTTTCTCGCGGGGAGAGCAGTTCTTC.

The J gene is TRBJ2-7, the V gene TRBV7-6; a possible D gene is TRBD2 (5 bases). Germline lookup yields CDR1 SGHVS and CDR2 FNYEAQ. The germline V and J ends were trimmed by 5 bases and 2 bases, with 13 bases remaining between them. The CDR3 sequence is 14 residues long. CDR3 amino acids: CASSERERTYEQYF. The CDR3 bases are TGTGCCAGCAGCGAAAGGGAGCGGACCTACGAGCAGTACTTC.

This chain connects TRBV10-1 to TRBJ2-1; TRBD2 is a possible D gene (6 bases). The CDR3 runs to 14 residues. Germline V CDR1 and CDR2: WNHNN, SYGVQD (reference sequence). V lost 0 bases and J 5 bases, leaving 8 bases between the germline ends. This chain's CDR3 is CASSESSGNNEQFF. The CDR3 coding sequence is TGCGCCAGCAGTGAGTCTAGCGGAAACAATGAGCAGTTCTTC.

The J gene is TRBJ1-6, the V gene TRBV6-5; possible D gene TRBD1, 6 bases. V was trimmed by 7 bases and J by 10 bases, leaving 14 bases between them. Germline V lookup: CDR1 MNHEY, CDR2 SVGAGI. The CDR3 totals 13 residues. The DNA of the CDR3 is TGTGCCAGCACCCCCGGGGGGCGATCACCCCTCCACTTT. Protein product: CASTPGGRSPLHF.

The chain links TRBV28 to TRBJ2-7; 7 positions match TRBD1. CDR3 length: 14 residues. In germline, CDR1 is MDHEN, CDR2 SYDVKM. V dropped 5 bases and J dropped 0; count of bases not matched to a gene: 4. The CDR3 loop is CASSRGQVSYEQYF. CDR3 nucleotides: TGTGCCAGCAGTAGAGGACAGGTCTCCTACGAGCAGTACTTC.

The chain links TRBV27 to TRBJ1-5; TRBD1 might be the D (6 bases). CDR3 length: 14 amino acids. V was trimmed by 10 bases and J by 5 bases, leaving 18 bases between them. Germline assignment: CDR1 MNHEY and CDR2 SMNVEV (reference sequence). The DNA for the CDR3 is TGTGCCACCATGATTACAGGGAATGATCAGCCCCAGCATTTT. Translation: CATMITGNDQPQHF.

The genes are TRBV7-8 and TRBJ2-7, with 8 bases lining up with TRBD2. The CDR3 loop spans 14 amino acids. From germline, CDR1 is SGHVS and CDR2 FQNEAQ. V was clipped by 4 bases and J by 2 bases; unmatched bases: 4. The CDR3 nucleotides read TGTGCCAGCAGCTCGGGGGGGCCAACCTACGAGCAGTACGTC. Translated: CASSSGGPTYEQYV.

This sequence joins TRBV27 and TRBJ1-1; D not resolved. V lost 6 bases, J lost 10 bases, and 18 bases lay in between. The CDR3 is 13 amino acids. The germline CDR1 and CDR2 sequences are MNHEY and SMNVEV (reference sequence). CDR3 nucleotide sequence: TGTGCCAGCAGATTCTTGGGAGAGGGCGTAGCTTTCTTT. Its translation is CASRFLGEGVAFF.

The chain is built from TRBV29-1 and TRBJ2-7; 12 positions match TRBD1. The CDR3 has 18 residues. The germline V gene encodes CDR1 SQVTM and CDR2 ANQGSEA. Germline trimming cut 0 bases from V and 4 bases from J; bases unmatched to any gene: 13. CDR3 sequence: CSVEDLVLMGQGAYEQYF. In nucleotides, the CDR3 is TGCAGCGTTGAAGATTTGGTGTTAATGGGACAGGGGGCTTACGAGCAGTACTTC.

For this clone: The same CDR3 is also encoded by other DNA sequences in this sample. This rearrangement joins TRBV27 to TRBJ2-1; TRBD2 is a possible D gene (6 bases). This CDR3 is 15 amino acids long. The germline V gene encodes CDR1 MNHEY and CDR2 SMNVEV (reference sequence). Trimming shortened V by 3 bases and J by 0 bases, and 9 bases separated the two germline ends. The CDR3 is CASSLAGSSYNEQFF. CDR3 in DNA: TGTGCCAGCAGTTTGGCCGGGAGCTCCTACAATGAGCAGTTCTTC.

CDR3 sequence: CASSIFLSNQPQHF. In nucleotides, the CDR3 is TGTGCCAGTAGTATTTTCTTGAGCAATCAGCCCCAGCATTTT. The V call is TRBV19, the J call TRBJ1-5; no definite D call. Deletions cut 3 bases from V and 1 base from J, with 7 bases between. Germline V gene data show CDR1 as LNHDA and CDR2 as SQIVND (reference sequence). The CDR3 is 14 amino acids.

The gene calls are TRBV6-6 and TRBJ1-1; TRBD1 aligns across 9 bases. V lost 6 bases to trimming and J lost 5 bases; unmatched junction nucleotides: 4. Germline loops: CDR1 MNHNY, CDR2 SVGAGI (reference sequence). The CDR3 is made up of 13 amino acids. The CDR3 bases are TGTGCCAGCAGCGGGACAGGGTGGACTGAAGCTTTCTTT. Translation gives CASSGTGWTEAFF.

J is TRBJ1-4 and V is TRBV28; 7 bases agree with TRBD1. CDR1 MDHEN and CDR2 SYDVKM come from the germline V gene. Germline trimming cut 1 base from V and 1 base from J; bases unmatched to any gene: 3. The CDR3 totals 16 residues. CDR3 region: CASSLYRGITNEKLFF. CDR3 in DNA: TGTGCCAGCAGTTTATACAGGGGCATAACTAATGAAAAACTGTTTTTT.

V and J are TRBV5-1 and TRBJ2-7, with D possibly TRBD2 on 6 matching bases. V was cut by 0 bases and J by 0 bases, with 16 bases left in between. This CDR3 has 17 residues. The germline V gene has CDR1 SGHRS and CDR2 YFSETQ. DNA of the CDR3: TGCGCCAGCAGCTTGGTGTGGGCGGGATCAACCTCCTACGAGCAGTACTTC. It is translated as CASSLVWAGSTSYEQYF.

The rearrangement joins TRBV19 to TRBJ2-1, with 9 bases fitting TRBD1. Germline trimming cut 3 bases from V and 2 bases from J; bases unmatched to any gene: 5. This CDR3 spans 16 amino acids. Germline values: CDR1 LNHDA, CDR2 SQIVND (reference sequence). The CDR3 loop is CASSILTGGPYNEQFF. The CDR3, as DNA: TGTGCCAGTAGTATTTTGACAGGGGGACCCTACAATGAGCAGTTCTTC.